This entry lists 18 T cell receptor beta chains sequenced from one sample in a study of identical twins. One entry per CDR3 protein results from TCRdb running MiXCR on the 5' RACE reads. The sample has about 450,000 distinct CDR3 sequences; roughly 18% are singletons. Sample: naive T cells sorted from blood. The receptors come from a man aged 45 to 65 in good health.

This clonotype came up many times. This chain links TRBV6-1 with TRBJ2-7, with D unclear. The V end was cut by 6 bases, the J end by 4 bases, with 7 bases between. Germline V gene sequence: CDR1 MNHNS, CDR2 SASEGT. The CDR3 has 11 amino acids. The CDR3 DNA sequence: TGTGCCAGCAGGGAGTTTTACGAGCAGTACTTC. Translating it yields CASREFYEQYF.

This clonotype was observed many times. This chain uses TRBV12-3 or TRBV12-4 with TRBJ2-3; perhaps TRBD1 as D (5 bases). This CDR3 comprises 18 residues. The ends were cut back, 0 bases at V and 0 bases at J, with 16 bases in the middle. CDR3 region: CASSLAEPWGGSTDTQYF. The CDR3 coding sequence is TGTGCCAGCAGTTTAGCGGAGCCGTGGGGCGGTAGCACAGATACGCAGTATTTT.

The chain uses TRBV5-1 and TRBJ2-3, with D possibly being TRBD1 (7 bases). V lost 3 bases and J lost 6, with 14 bases in between. CDR1 SGHRS and CDR2 YFSETQ come from the germline V gene. The CDR3 is 14 amino acids. The CDR3 is CASSSRTGGDTQYF. The CDR3 region has the DNA TGCGCCAGCAGCTCGCGGACAGGAGGGGATACGCAGTATTTT.

The CDR3 bases are TGTGCCAGCTCAATAGCGGGGATCTCCTACAATGAGCAGTTCTTC. Protein: CASSIAGISYNEQFF. The rearrangement joins TRBV6-1 to TRBJ2-1; 8 positions match TRBD2. This CDR3 is 15 amino acids long. Trimming cost V 8 bases and J 0 bases; bases outside gene matches: 6. From germline, CDR1 is MNHNS and CDR2 SASEGT.

The table lists this clonotype with a few counts. The rearrangement uses TRBV10-3 and TRBJ2-3; 9 bases align to TRBD2. CDR1 is ENHRY and CDR2 is SYGVKD in the germline V gene. This CDR3 contains 15 residues. Germline trimming cut 4 bases from V and 6 bases from J; bases unmatched to any gene: 8. CDR3 loop: CAISAVSGSGDTQYF. The DNA of the CDR3 is TGTGCCATCAGTGCAGTTAGCGGGAGCGGGGATACGCAGTATTTT.

The V gene is TRBV20-1, the J gene TRBJ2-5; 9 bases match TRBD1. CDR3 length equals 13 residues. Germline V gene data show CDR1 as DFQATT and CDR2 as SNEGSKA (reference sequence). Germline trimming cut 7 bases from V and 5 bases from J; bases unmatched to any gene: 8. Here the CDR3 DNA reads TGCAGTGGCCGACAGGGGGGAACGGAGACCCAGTACTTC. Residues: CSGRQGGTETQYF.

This clonotype was seen repeatedly, ten times or more. The chain couples TRBV12-3 or TRBV12-4 to TRBJ1-5; 7 bases are shared with TRBD1. The V and J ends lost 6 bases and 4 bases, in that order; junction bases with no gene match: 12. The CDR3 has 16 amino acids. CDR3 amino acids: CASRPEGQVPNQPQHF. The CDR3 nucleotides read TGTGCCAGCAGACCCGAAGGACAGGTACCGAATCAGCCCCAGCATTTT.

This clonotype was recorded at least ten times. V gene TRBV9 combines with J gene TRBJ1-2; D is possibly TRBD1 (6 bases). Trimming pared 4 bases from V and 2 bases from J, leaving 12 bases between. From germline, CDR1 is SGDLS and CDR2 YYNGEE. CDR3 length equals 14 residues. The CDR3 DNA reads TGTGCCAGCAGCACGACAGGAATCAACTATGGCTACACCTTC. Its translation: CASSTTGINYGYTF.

A few counts support this clonotype. The rearrangement links TRBV18 to TRBJ1-1, with D possibly matching TRBD1 (6 bases). V shed 1 base and J shed 3 bases, with 9 bases lying between them. Germline V lookup: CDR1 KGHSH, CDR2 LQKENI. The CDR3 extends over 14 amino acids. The CDR3 nucleotides read TGTGCCAGCTCACCACAAAGGGGGGACACTGAAGCTTTCTTT. It codes for CASSPQRGDTEAFF.

The chain joins TRBV25-1 to TRBJ2-1, with TRBD2 as a possible D gene (7 bases). This CDR3 has 13 residues. CDR1 is MGHDK, CDR2 SYGVNS, per germline. Deletions cut 8 bases from V and 4 bases from J, with 12 bases between. The CDR3 protein is CASGGGAYNEQFF. CDR3 nucleotides: TGTGCCAGCGGGGGGGGCGCATACAATGAGCAGTTCTTC.

V is TRBV6-6 and J is TRBJ2-2, with D possibly TRBD2 on 6 matching bases. Trimming removed 2 bases from V and 7 bases from J, with 8 bases in between. The germline gives CDR1 MNHNY, CDR2 SVGAGI (reference sequence). This CDR3 has 13 amino acids. In nucleotides, the CDR3 is TGTGCCAGCAGTTACGAGGGACTCGGGGAGCTGTTTTTT. This gives the protein CASSYEGLGELFF.

This clonotype showed up just a few times. V usage is TRBV20-1 and J usage is TRBJ2-7; TRBD2 might be the D (6 bases). V lost 6 bases and J lost 6, with 21 bases in between. CDR3 length: 14 amino acids. The germline V gene has CDR1 DFQATT and CDR2 SNEGSKA (reference sequence). CDR3 region: CSARVGGRSGEQYF. CDR3 nucleotide sequence: TGCAGTGCGAGGGTGGGAGGACGTAGCGGCGAGCAGTACTTC.

This clonotype was counted only a few times. The chain links TRBV20-1 to TRBJ1-3; TRBD1 matches at 7 bases. The CDR3 totals 13 residues. J gave up 1 base and V 6 bases, and 3 bases lay outside the gene matches. CDR1 and CDR2 (germline): DFQATT, SNEGSKA (reference sequence). CDR3 residues: CSAPTGSGNTIYF. CDR3 coding DNA: TGCAGTGCACCGACAGGGTCTGGAAACACCATATATTTT.

The chain has TRBV28 and TRBJ2-3; D perhaps matches TRBD2 (6 bases). Trimming took off 4 bases at V and 1 base at J, with 15 bases between the two ends. In germline, CDR1 is MDHEN, CDR2 SYDVKM. CDR3 size: 16 residues. Here the CDR3 reads CASSSPGLSRTDTQYF. CDR3 nucleotides: TGTGCCAGCAGTTCCCCCGGACTATCTCGCACAGATACGCAGTATTTT.

V is TRBV20-1 and J is TRBJ1-1, with D unclear. The germline V and J ends were trimmed by 3 bases and 7 bases, with 24 bases remaining between them. CDR1 is DFQATT and CDR2 is SNEGSKA in the germline V gene (reference sequence). The CDR3 length is 16 residues. DNA for the CDR3: TGCAGTGCTAGGAACCCAAGGACGGGCGAGGGAGTTGAAGCTTTCTTT. Amino acids: CSARNPRTGEGVEAFF.

This clonotype has just a few counts. This sequence joins TRBV29-1 and TRBJ1-5; TRBD1 is a possible D gene (5 bases). There are 14 residues in the CDR3. The germline V and J ends were trimmed by 7 bases and 0 bases, with 13 bases remaining between them. Germline CDR1 SQVTM, CDR2 ANQGSEA. The CDR3 DNA is TGCAGCGCCTCCGGAGGGACTAGCAATCAGCCCCAGCATTTT. Translation gives CSASGGTSNQPQHF.

This clonotype turned up a few times. V usage is TRBV5-1 and J usage is TRBJ2-7; perhaps TRBD1 as D (6 bases). V shed 4 bases and J shed 3 bases, with 17 bases lying between them. Germline V gene sequence: CDR1 SGHRS, CDR2 YFSETQ. This CDR3 has 15 residues. The CDR3 reads CASSPFRDTLYEQYF. As DNA, the CDR3 is TGCGCCAGCAGCCCATTCCGGGACACGCTCTACGAGCAGTACTTC. Looking up the rest from reference TRBV5-1 and TRBJ2-7 gives the full variable domain: KAGVTQTPRYLIKTRGQQVTLSCSPISGHRSVSWYQQTPGQGLQFLFEYFSETQRNKGNFPGRFSGRQFSNSRSEMNVSTLELGDSALYLCASSPFRDTLYEQYFGPGTRLTVT.

Ten or more counts support this clonotype. This chain connects TRBV6-5 to TRBJ2-1; 7 nucleotides match TRBD2. V was clipped by 4 bases and J by 4 bases; unmatched bases: 7. The CDR3 has 15 residues. Germline CDR1 MNHEY, CDR2 SVGAGI. In DNA form, the CDR3 reads TGTGCCAGCAGTTGGTTGGGGGGGAGTTACAATGAGCAGTTCTTC. Protein sequence: CASSWLGGSYNEQFF.